This TCR beta chain was documented in a study of T cells in Graves' hyperthyroidism and ophthalmopathy. With respect to this clonotype: Its antigen remains unknown.

Germline V gene sequence: CDR1 SQVTM, CDR2 ANQGSEA. V dropped 8 bases and J dropped 9 bases, with 17 bases sitting between them. CDR3 length equals 11 residues. What was amplified from RNA transcripts were TCR beta CDR3 regions. Primed by the HTBI set, a first-round RT-PCR was run on the TCR CDR3. TCRdb reprocessed the multiplex PCR reads via MiXCR and lists one record per CDR3 protein. The data show hundreds of thousands of distinct CDR3 sequences, over 35% seen once. The hyperthyroidism was newly diagnosed and had lasted under 2 months; the patients were aged 18 to 65. Fresh peripheral blood, 10 ml, yielded the PBMCs. Notes on the study in general: Blood also carried most thyroid clonotypes expanded above 0.001.

The chain uses TRBV29-1 and TRBJ2-7; D gene unclear. Input material: blood. This TCR derives from a middle-aged woman with Graves' hyperthyroidism. The CDR3 DNA follows: TGCAGCCGTGAGTCGAGTACTGGGCAGTACTTC. Encoded protein: CSRESSTGQYF.